A selection of T cell receptor beta chains follows, all from one sample in a study of OX40 agonist ivuxolimab in advanced cancers. Produced via immunoSEQ multiplex PCR; TCRdb's table is partial and in-frame only. The data show 55,000 to 70,000 clones, around 90% seen once. The starting material was CD4+ or CD8+ T cells sorted from blood, obtained in a trial of the OX40 agonist ivuxolimab. The receptors shown here come from an adult with an advanced solid tumor such as melanoma, head and neck, liver or kidney cancer. CDR3s include the opening cysteine and the closing phenylalanine or tryptophan. D genes are given only for firm matches. Part of the rows lack a size; the others show once, few, many or a class for expanded clones.

j_call v_call d_call clone_size cdr3_nt cdr3_aa
TRBJ1-1 TRBV28 TRBD1 NA TGTGCCAGCAGTTTGGGACAGGGGAACACTGAAGCTTTCTTT CASSLGQGNTEAFF
TRBJ2-2 TRBV11-2 TRBD1 once TGTGCCAGCAGCTTTATCATCAACAGGGGACAAACCGGGGAGCTGTTTTTT CASSFIINRGQTGELFF
TRBJ2-1 TRBV9 TRBD1 NA TGTGCCAGCAGCCCCCCTGGGACAGGGGCCACCAATGAGCAGTTCTTC CASSPPGTGATNEQFF
TRBJ1-2 TRBV19 NA NA TGTGCCAGTAGTACCCCCACGACCCCTAACTATGGCTACACCTTC CASSTPTTPNYGYTF
TRBJ2-3 TRBV29-1 NA NA TGCAGCGTCCTCCCGGGACCTAGCACAGATACGCAGTATTTT CSVLPGPSTDTQYF
TRBJ1-5 TRBV27 NA NA TGTGCCAGCAGTTTGAGTACTAGCAATCAGCCCCAGCATTTT CASSLSTSNQPQHF
TRBJ1-4 TRBV30 TRBD1 NA TGTGCCGCGCCGGACAGGGGTGGTGAAAAACTGTTTTTT CAAPDRGGEKLFF
TRBJ1-6 TRBV5-4 NA NA TGTGCCAGCAGCTCCCGAGTCGGGGGCAGTAATTCACCCCTCCACTTT CASSSRVGGSNSPLHF
TRBJ2-5 TRBV29-1 NA NA TGCAGCGCCGGCGGTCAAGAGACCCAGTACTTC CSAGGQETQYF
TRBJ2-1 TRBV6-5 TRBD2 NA TGTGCCAGCAGCATTCTAGCGGGGGGGCTAAATGAGCAGTTCTTC CASSILAGGLNEQFF
TRBJ2-7 TRBV6-6 TRBD1 NA TGTGCCAGCAGTAGGGGACAGTCCTACGAGCAGTACTTC CASSRGQSYEQYF
TRBJ2-2 TRBV9 NA NA TGTGCCAGCAGCGTGAGGGGCGGGGAGCTGTTTTTT CASSVRGGELFF
TRBJ1-4 TRBV4-2 NA NA TGTGCCAGCAGCCAAGCACAGGGACAACCCGCAACTAATGAAAAACTGTTTTTT CASSQAQGQPATNEKLFF
TRBJ2-2 TRBV4-3 NA NA TGCGCCAGCAGCCAAGAGGGCGGCGGGGAGCTGTTTTTT CASSQEGGGELFF
TRBJ2-7 TRBV7-9 TRBD1 NA TGTGCCAGCAGCCCTCAGACAGGGGGCAACAGTTATTCCTACGAGCAGTACTTC CASSPQTGGNSYSYEQYF